Many counts were recorded for the clone carrying this T cell receptor (beta chain). Its antigen is still unknown. These data originate in a study of CD8+CD57+ T cells in acquired aplastic anemia. Turning to the study itself: When averaged, DNA from sorted CD4+ and CD8+ cells came to 3 to 3.5 ug.

V gave up 4 bases and J gave up 10 bases; unmatched junction bases: 10. The CDR3 runs to 15 residues. Germline CDR1 MRHNA, CDR2 SNTAGT. TCR beta VDJ and CDR3 profiling used genomic DNA as template. TCRdb analysed the reads with MiXCR anew, one entry per CDR3 protein. The sample lists hundreds of thousands of distinct CDR3 sequences, 65% to 80% occurring once. Regarding the study as a whole: The same twenty-nine CD8+ CDR3 sequences occurred in patients and in controls.

Specimen: sorted CD4+, CD8+, or CD8+CD57+ T cells (not recorded which) from PBMCs. The chain recombines TRBV6-4 with TRBJ2-1; 10 bases are a match to TRBD1. This clonotype was sampled from a human donor in good health, serving as a control. The CDR3 DNA is TGTGCCAGCAGTGCCGGACAGGGGGGTACTTACGAGCAGTTCTTC. This codes for CASSAGQGGTYEQFF.